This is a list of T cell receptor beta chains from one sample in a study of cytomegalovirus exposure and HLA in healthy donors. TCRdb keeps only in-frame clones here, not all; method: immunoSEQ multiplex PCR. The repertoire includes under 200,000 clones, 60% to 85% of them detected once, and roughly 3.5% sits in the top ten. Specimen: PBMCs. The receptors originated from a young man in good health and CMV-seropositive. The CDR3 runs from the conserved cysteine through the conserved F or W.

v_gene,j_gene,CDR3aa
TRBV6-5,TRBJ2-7,CASSIRQGGSYEQYF
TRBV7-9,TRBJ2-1,CASSRIDRKDDNEQFF
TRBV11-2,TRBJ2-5,CASSRGQHQETQYF
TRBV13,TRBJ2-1,CASNVGGISYNEQFF
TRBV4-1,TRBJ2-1,CASSPAGGGYNEQFF
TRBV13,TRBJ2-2,CASSYSSGGASGELFF
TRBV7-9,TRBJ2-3,CASSSRGTDTQYF
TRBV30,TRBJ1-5,CAWSEATGLNQPQHF
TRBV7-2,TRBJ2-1,CASSLKERDRALNEQFF
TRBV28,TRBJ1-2,CASSLTGVGYTF
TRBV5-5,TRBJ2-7,CASSRSTLSDEQYF
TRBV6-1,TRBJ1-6,CASSASSYNSPLHF
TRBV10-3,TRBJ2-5,CAISETTGNQETQYF
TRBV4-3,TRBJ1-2,CASSHPGQGDHGYTF
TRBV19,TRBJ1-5,CASSIAGRRGQPQHF
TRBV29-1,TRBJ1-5,CSVTTGAYQPQHF
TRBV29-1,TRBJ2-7,CSVEWLAGVSYEQYF
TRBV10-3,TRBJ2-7,CAIRDDRGLSYEQYF
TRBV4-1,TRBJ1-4,CASSQESTTSNEKLFF
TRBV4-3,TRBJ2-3,CASSQGSRGRADTQYF
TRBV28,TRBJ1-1,CASRFDDRATEAFF
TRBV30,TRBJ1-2,CAWSVGGYYGYTF
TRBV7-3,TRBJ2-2,CASSLKGPLGTGELFF
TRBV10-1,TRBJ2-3,CASSWDSHTDTQYF
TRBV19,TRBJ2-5,CASSILPSRETQYF
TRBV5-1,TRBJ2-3,CASSRSGREADTQYF
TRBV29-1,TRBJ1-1,CSVEAADRAGEAFF